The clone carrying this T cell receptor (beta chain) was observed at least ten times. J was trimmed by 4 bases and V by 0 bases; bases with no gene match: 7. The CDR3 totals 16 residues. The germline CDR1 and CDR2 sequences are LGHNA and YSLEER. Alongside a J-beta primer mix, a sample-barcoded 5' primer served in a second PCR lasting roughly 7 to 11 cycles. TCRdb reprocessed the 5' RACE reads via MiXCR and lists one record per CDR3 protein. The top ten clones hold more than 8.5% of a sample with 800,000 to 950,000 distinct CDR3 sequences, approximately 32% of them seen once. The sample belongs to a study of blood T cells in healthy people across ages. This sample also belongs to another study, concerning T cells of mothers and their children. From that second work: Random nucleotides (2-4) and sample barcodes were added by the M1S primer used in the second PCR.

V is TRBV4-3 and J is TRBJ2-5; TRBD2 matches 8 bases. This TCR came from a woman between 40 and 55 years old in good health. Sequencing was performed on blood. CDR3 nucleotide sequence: TGCGCCAGCAGCCAAGAGGCCAAAAGCGGGGGAGAGACCCAGTACTTC. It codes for CASSQEAKSGGETQYF.